Described below is a single TCR beta chain sequence and its context. At one boundary the junction diverges from the germline segment, which might be a read error. These data are taken from a study of blood T cell repertoires in COVID-19. Overall study: Specimens from acute and convalescent COVID-19 originated in the United States, Italy and Spain. T cells, B-cell-depleted T cells, or PBMCs provided the cDNA or gDNA that served as material.

Authors' analysis steps: Scientists estimated how many nucleated cells there were by amplifying reference gene primers. Sequencing used immunoSEQ multiplex PCR; TCRdb keeps in-frame clones, though not all of them. V, J and clone size derive from that table, while D and trimming were established from the DNA sequence. The sample records around 150,000 clones, about 88% being singletons. CDR3 length equals 13 residues. Per the germline V gene, CDR1 is SSHAT and CDR2 is FNYEAQ (reference sequence). The chain employs TRBV7-7 and TRBJ2-5; no reliable D call. This clonotype was sampled from a woman of 80 years or more with acute or convalescent COVID-19. Sample: peripheral blood. The DNA of the CDR3 is TGTGCTAGCAGCCGAGACGGAGTGGAGACCCAGTACTTC. As protein: CASSRDGVETQYF.